This T cell receptor (beta chain) was documented in a study of T cell responses to AZD1222 COVID-19 vaccine. Background on the study: Second-dose timings of about 4 or about 12 weeks were pooled. Notes on the study in general: Sampling captured repertoires only after the peak T cell response. At study baseline, merely a handful of AZD1222 recipients were seropositive. Reportedly, close to half of spike-specific TCRs are directed against unmutated variant regions.

This clone was picked up one time. Its antigen is not identified. Using immunoSEQ multiplex PCR, the repertoire was profiled, and TCRdb retains in-frame clones only, with some absent. The data hold about 120,000 clones, with 80% to 90% observed a single time. The CDR3 runs 11 residues. Between the trimmed V and J ends, which lost 8 bases and 7 bases, there was a span of 10 bases. Germline V CDR1 and CDR2: MNHEY, SVGAGI. Source: peripheral blood, taken on day 0 of AZD1222 vaccination. V usage is TRBV6-5 and J usage is TRBJ2-3; weak D call: TRBD2 (6 bases). This receptor was obtained from an adult in good health. In DNA, the CDR3 is TGTGCCAGCGACGGGGGAAATACGCAGTATTTT. Amino acid sequence: CASDGGNTQYF.